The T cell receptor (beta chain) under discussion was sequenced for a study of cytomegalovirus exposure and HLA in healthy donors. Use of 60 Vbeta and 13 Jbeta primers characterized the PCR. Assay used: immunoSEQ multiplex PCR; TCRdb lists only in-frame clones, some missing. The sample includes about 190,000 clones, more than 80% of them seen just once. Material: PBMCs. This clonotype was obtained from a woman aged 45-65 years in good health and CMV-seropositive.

The CDR3 nucleotides read TGTGCCAGCAGCTTCCGGGACTCGTACACTGAAGCTTTCTTT. It encodes CASSFRDSYTEAFF. The chain uses TRBV11-1 and TRBJ1-1, with D perhaps matching TRBD1 (5 bases). The CDR3 is 14 amino acids. Germline V gene data show CDR1 as SGHAT and CDR2 as FQDESV (reference sequence). Trimming took off 3 bases at V and 3 bases at J, with 11 bases between the two ends.